This entry lists 10 T cell receptor beta chains sequenced from one sample in a study of blood T cell repertoires in COVID-19 (TCRdb year 2020). Library preparation used the immunoSEQ multiplex PCR assay. The source is immuneACCESS, and TCRdb retained only in-frame sequences with V and J called. Part of the clones is not carried over; for the studies checked, unresolved V genes explain less than half of this, and the remainder is unexplained. Here the sample has 35,000 to 40,000 clones; around 83% occur a single time. About 13% of the sample belongs to the ten largest clones. Sequences were obtained from peripheral blood. The origin of the receptors is a human donor in a cohort sampled during active COVID-19.

V is TRBV5-8 and J is TRBJ1-5; tentatively, D is TRBD1 (6 bases). The V and J ends lost 5 bases and 1 base respectively, with 13 bases between them. This CDR3 spans 15 amino acids. The germline gives CDR1 SGHTS, CDR2 YDEGEE. CDR3 bases: TGTGCCAGCAGTGGCAGGGGCAAGAGCAATCAGCCCCAGCATTTT. It is translated as CASSGRGKSNQPQHF.

The rearrangement links TRBV18 to TRBJ1-2; 9 nucleotides align to TRBD1. Trimming removed 6 bases from V and 9 bases from J; junction bases left unmatched: 11. This CDR3 spans 14 amino acids. The germline V gene encodes CDR1 KGHSH and CDR2 LQKENI. This CDR3 is CASSPDRGKNSYTF. DNA of the CDR3: TGTGCCAGCTCTCCGGACAGGGGTAAAAATAGCTACACCTTC.

The gene calls are TRBV6-5 and TRBJ2-7; 11 nucleotides line up with TRBD1. Per germline, CDR1 MNHEY and CDR2 SVGAGI. J lost 3 bases, V lost 9 bases, and 7 bases had no gene match. The length of the CDR3 is 14 residues. The CDR3 sequence is CASCPGTGGYEQYF. The CDR3 DNA is TGTGCCAGTTGTCCCGGGACAGGGGGCTACGAGCAGTACTTC.

V is TRBV9 and J is TRBJ2-1; 7 nucleotides align to TRBD1. V lost 3 bases, J lost 11 bases, and 11 bases stayed unmatched. CDR3 length equals 14 residues. Germline V CDR1 and CDR2: SGDLS, YYNGEE. DNA of the CDR3: TGTGCCAGCAGCGCCGCCCTGGACAGGAAAAAGCAGTTCTTC. Translated: CASSAALDRKKQFF.

The genes are TRBV2 and TRBJ2-7; 10 positions match TRBD2. Germline lookup yields CDR1 SNHLY and CDR2 FYNNEI. Unmatched junction bases numbered 10, after V lost 7 bases and J lost 4 bases. The CDR3 consists of 15 residues. Here the CDR3 reads CASMRSGGANYEQYF. CDR3 coding DNA: TGTGCCAGCATGCGGAGCGGGGGGGCCAATTACGAGCAGTACTTC. Drawing the rest from reference TRBV2 and TRBJ2-7, the complete variable domain is EPEVTQTPSHQVTQMGQEVILRCVPISNHLYFYWYRQILGQKVEFLVSFYNNEISEKSEIFDDQFSVERPDGSNFTLKIRSTKLEDSAMYFCASMRSGGANYEQYFGPGTRLTVT.

The chain uses TRBV4-2 and TRBJ1-6; 9 bases match TRBD1. CDR1 and CDR2 from the germline V gene are LGHNA and YNFKEQ. The length of the CDR3 is 14 residues. The junction had 3 bases not matched to a gene; V was cut back by 3 bases and J by 9 bases. CDR3 nucleotide sequence: TGTGCCAGCAGCCAGGGACAGGGAAGTTCACCCCTCCACTTT. It specifies CASSQGQGSSPLHF.

The CDR3, as DNA: TGTGCCAGCAGTGAAACGGGGGGGAGCGACGAGCAGTACTTC. Protein sequence: CASSETGGSDEQYF. V usage is TRBV25-1 and J usage is TRBJ2-7, with 8 positions matching TRBD2. The CDR3 has 14 residues. V lost 2 bases, J lost 5 bases, and 5 bases stayed unmatched. In germline, CDR1 is MGHDK, CDR2 SYGVNS.

The gene calls are TRBV4-1 and TRBJ1-6; D unclear. This CDR3 comprises 17 residues. V gave up 2 bases and J gave up 2 bases, with 13 bases separating them. Per the germline V gene, CDR1 is MGHRA and CDR2 is YSYEKL. In nucleotides, the CDR3 is TGCGCCAGCAGCCAAACCCGTACACAAACCTATAATTCACCCCTCCACTTT. It specifies CASSQTRTQTYNSPLHF.

The chain recombines TRBV6-1 with TRBJ1-4, with no clear D. Germline V gene lookup returns CDR1 MNHNS and CDR2 SASEGT. CDR3 length: 14 amino acids. V dropped 1 base and J dropped 4 bases, with 7 bases sitting between them. CDR3 residues: CASSEGSYNEKLFF. The CDR3 nucleotides are TGTGCCAGCAGTGAAGGCAGTTATAATGAAAAACTGTTTTTT.

The V call is TRBV7-6, the J call TRBJ2-7; 7 nucleotides agree with TRBD1. Germline CDR1 SGHVS, CDR2 FNYEAQ. The CDR3 contains 16 residues. The junction had 9 bases not matched to a gene; V was cut back by 1 base and J by 3 bases. The CDR3 protein is CASSLEPTYRGYEQYF. The CDR3 bases are TGTGCCAGCAGCTTAGAACCTACCTACAGGGGCTACGAGCAGTACTTC.